Listed below are T cell receptor beta chains from one sample, sequenced in a study of T cell repertoires in cytomegalovirus infection. In TCRdb, the reads were re-called with MiXCR into one record per CDR3 protein. The sample lists approximately 1,000,000 distinct CDR3 sequences, approximately 33% occurring once. These receptors lack a known antigen. The source material was cultured CD8+ T cells from PBMCs, sampled from culture after CMV antigen stimulation. The receptors derive from a human donor in good health (CMV status not recorded). Some clones in this sample may be carry-over from other donors' samples. Both conserved end residues are part of each CDR3. D genes are given only for firm matches. The size field is filled for only some rows; it gives once, few, many or a size class.

CDR3 protein: CASSLEVPNYGYTF
CDR3 DNA: TGTGCCAGCAGCTTGGAGGTTCCTAACTATGGCTACACCTTC
J gene: TRBJ1-2
clone size: -
V gene: TRBV5-8
D gene: -

CDR3 protein: CSVAGDYGYTF
CDR3 DNA: TGCAGCGTTGCAGGGGACTATGGCTACACCTTC
J gene: TRBJ1-2
clone size: -
V gene: TRBV29-1
D gene: -

CDR3 protein: CASIGAFTGELFF
CDR3 DNA: TGTGCCAGCATTGGTGCTTTCACCGGGGAGCTGTTTTTT
J gene: TRBJ2-2
clone size: few
V gene: TRBV25-1
D gene: -

CDR3 protein: CASSYSPPGQGANEQFF
CDR3 DNA: TGTGCCAGCAGTTACTCCCCACCAGGACAGGGGGCAAATGAGCAGTTCTTC
J gene: TRBJ2-1
clone size: -
V gene: TRBV6-5
D gene: TRBD1

CDR3 protein: CASSSNRDRGKAFF
CDR3 DNA: TGTGCCAGCAGCTCCAACCGGGACAGGGGAAAAGCTTTCTTT
J gene: TRBJ1-1
clone size: few
V gene: TRBV11-3
D gene: TRBD1

CDR3 protein: CASSPKRGTNSPLHF
CDR3 DNA: TGTGCCAGCAGCCCAAAGAGGGGTACTAATTCACCCCTCCACTTT
J gene: TRBJ1-6
clone size: many
V gene: TRBV7-8
D gene: -

CDR3 protein: CASSGRELTTDTQYF
CDR3 DNA: TGTGCCAGCAGCGGCCGGGAACTTACGACAGATACGCAGTATTTT
J gene: TRBJ2-3
clone size: -
V gene: TRBV14
D gene: -

CDR3 protein: CASGLAGVTGELFF
CDR3 DNA: TGTGCCAGCGGGTTAGCGGGGGTCACCGGGGAGCTGTTTTTT
J gene: TRBJ2-2
clone size: few
V gene: TRBV27
D gene: TRBD2

CDR3 protein: CASSFYSGEAFF
CDR3 DNA: TGTGCCAGCAGTTTTTACAGCGGGGAAGCTTTCTTT
J gene: TRBJ1-1
clone size: -
V gene: TRBV12-3/TRBV12-4
D gene: -

CDR3 protein: CASSRWGQGASETQYF
CDR3 DNA: TGTGCCAGCAGCCGATGGGGACAGGGGGCGAGTGAGACCCAGTACTTC
J gene: TRBJ2-5
clone size: -
V gene: TRBV7-9
D gene: TRBD1

CDR3 protein: CASSPRFGQGTDTQYF
CDR3 DNA: TGCGCCAGCAGCCCCCGCTTCGGACAGGGCACAGATACGCAGTATTTT
J gene: TRBJ2-3
clone size: few
V gene: TRBV4-1
D gene: TRBD1

CDR3 protein: CASSASGGLIRSGGELFF
CDR3 DNA: TGTGCCAGCAGCGCTAGCGGGGGTCTGATTCGGAGCGGCGGGGAGCTGTTTTTT
J gene: TRBJ2-2
clone size: -
V gene: TRBV7-8
D gene: TRBD2

CDR3 protein: CASSYSLEVEKLFF
CDR3 DNA: TGTGCCAGCAGTTACTCGCTCGAGGTAGAAAAACTGTTTTTT
J gene: TRBJ1-4
clone size: many
V gene: TRBV6-5
D gene: -

CDR3 protein: CASSGGLAGGLTGELFF
CDR3 DNA: TGTGCCAGCAGCGGGGGACTAGCGGGGGGGCTAACCGGGGAGCTGTTTTTT
J gene: TRBJ2-2
clone size: -
V gene: TRBV6-1
D gene: TRBD2

CDR3 protein: CASSLQGAKNIQYF
CDR3 DNA: TGTGCCAGCAGCTTACAGGGGGCGAAAAACATTCAGTACTTC
J gene: TRBJ2-4
clone size: few
V gene: TRBV7-9
D gene: TRBD1

CDR3 protein: CASSLWAGEFF
CDR3 DNA: TGTGCCAGCAGCTTATGGGCGGGGGAGTTCTTC
J gene: TRBJ2-1
clone size: many
V gene: TRBV7-8
D gene: TRBD2

CDR3 protein: CAIGAPGPRDGYTF
CDR3 DNA: TGTGCCATCGGGGCCCCGGGACCCCGGGATGGCTACACCTTC
J gene: TRBJ1-2
clone size: -
V gene: TRBV10-3
D gene: -

CDR3 protein: CASSQVATNEKLFF
CDR3 DNA: TGTGCCAGCAGCCAAGTTGCAACTAATGAAAAACTGTTTTTT
J gene: TRBJ1-4
clone size: few
V gene: TRBV7-8
D gene: -

CDR3 protein: CASSDWAAYEQYF
CDR3 DNA: TGCGCCAGCAGTGATTGGGCCGCATACGAGCAGTACTTC
J gene: TRBJ2-7
clone size: once
V gene: TRBV10-2
D gene: -

CDR3 protein: CASSYSRTGSYNEQFF
CDR3 DNA: TGTGCCAGCAGTTACTCGCGGACGGGGTCCTACAATGAGCAGTTCTTC
J gene: TRBJ2-1
clone size: few
V gene: TRBV6-5
D gene: -

CDR3 protein: CASRGAGAQETQYF
CDR3 DNA: TGTGCCAGCAGGGGAGCGGGGGCACAGGAGACCCAGTACTTC
J gene: TRBJ2-5
clone size: -
V gene: TRBV7-9
D gene: TRBD2

CDR3 protein: CASSPSRAELHF
CDR3 DNA: TGTGCCAGCAGCCCCAGTCGGGCCGAGCTCCACTTT
J gene: TRBJ1-6
clone size: -
V gene: TRBV7-9
D gene: -

CDR3 protein: CSVPGKGTQYF
CDR3 DNA: TGCAGCGTTCCTGGCAAGGGGACCCAGTACTTC
J gene: TRBJ2-5
clone size: -
V gene: TRBV29-1
D gene: -

CDR3 protein: CASSPTGVLMNTEAFF
CDR3 DNA: TGTGCCAGCAGCCCTACAGGGGTCCTCATGAACACTGAAGCTTTCTTT
J gene: TRBJ1-1
clone size: few
V gene: TRBV7-9
D gene: TRBD1

CDR3 protein: CASSITGGQETQYF
CDR3 DNA: TGTGCCAGTAGTATCACAGGGGGTCAAGAGACCCAGTACTTC
J gene: TRBJ2-5
clone size: few
V gene: TRBV19
D gene: TRBD1

CDR3 protein: CATLTGEDTQYF
CDR3 DNA: TGTGCCACCCTGACAGGGGAAGATACGCAGTATTTT
J gene: TRBJ2-3
clone size: many
V gene: TRBV7-2
D gene: TRBD1

CDR3 protein: CASSTRDRGLEGYTF
CDR3 DNA: TGTGCCAGCAGCACCCGGGACAGGGGGCTCGAAGGCTACACCTTC
J gene: TRBJ1-2
clone size: -
V gene: TRBV7-6
D gene: TRBD1

CDR3 protein: CASSLQAGETTDTQYF
CDR3 DNA: TGTGCCAGCAGTTTACAGGCGGGGGAGACCACAGATACGCAGTATTTT
J gene: TRBJ2-3
clone size: -
V gene: TRBV12-3/TRBV12-4
D gene: TRBD2

CDR3 protein: CASSLSHGRQPQHF
CDR3 DNA: TGTGCCAGCAGTTTAAGCCACGGAAGACAGCCCCAGCATTTT
J gene: TRBJ1-5
clone size: -
V gene: TRBV12-3/TRBV12-4
D gene: -

CDR3 protein: CASRLSTGELFF
CDR3 DNA: TGTGCCAGCAGACTGAGCACCGGGGAGCTGTTTTTT
J gene: TRBJ2-2
clone size: -
V gene: TRBV27
D gene: -

CDR3 protein: CASRVYTEAFF
CDR3 DNA: TGTGCCAGCAGGGTCTACACTGAAGCTTTCTTT
J gene: TRBJ1-1
clone size: few
V gene: TRBV12-3/TRBV12-4
D gene: -

CDR3 protein: CASSLYYRAANTEAFF
CDR3 DNA: TGTGCCAGCAGCTTATACTACAGGGCGGCGAACACTGAAGCTTTCTTT
J gene: TRBJ1-1
clone size: -
V gene: TRBV5-4
D gene: -

CDR3 protein: CASSYHPTLGNDEQFF
CDR3 DNA: TGTGCCAGCAGTTACCACCCTACCCTAGGTAATGATGAGCAGTTCTTC
J gene: TRBJ2-1
clone size: many
V gene: TRBV6-5
D gene: -

CDR3 protein: CASSPRQGLVVYIQYF
CDR3 DNA: TGTGCCAGCAGTCCCCGACAGGGCTTAGTAGTATACATTCAGTACTTC
J gene: TRBJ2-4
clone size: -
V gene: TRBV27
D gene: TRBD1

CDR3 protein: CASTKGFRDTEAFF
CDR3 DNA: TGTGCCAGTACTAAGGGTTTCAGGGACACTGAAGCTTTCTTT
J gene: TRBJ1-1
clone size: -
V gene: TRBV19
D gene: -

CDR3 protein: CAISESGGWNTEAFF
CDR3 DNA: TGTGCCATCAGTGAGTCTGGAGGTTGGAACACTGAAGCTTTCTTT
J gene: TRBJ1-1
clone size: few
V gene: TRBV10-3
D gene: -

CDR3 protein: CASSLYAEVTVNTEAFF
CDR3 DNA: TGTGCCAGCAGCTTATACGCCGAAGTGACAGTGAACACTGAAGCTTTCTTT
J gene: TRBJ1-1
clone size: many
V gene: TRBV7-2
D gene: -

CDR3 protein: CASRGPPGELFF
CDR3 DNA: TGTGCCAGCCGTGGACCCCCCGGGGAGCTGTTTTTT
J gene: TRBJ2-2
clone size: -
V gene: TRBV7-9
D gene: -

CDR3 protein: CASSFTGAFNEQFF
CDR3 DNA: TGTGCCAGCAGTTTTACGGGGGCCTTCAATGAGCAGTTCTTC
J gene: TRBJ2-1
clone size: -
V gene: TRBV6-2/TRBV6-3
D gene: -

CDR3 protein: CASSLADRETEAFF
CDR3 DNA: TGTGCCAGCAGCTTAGCCGACAGGGAAACTGAAGCTTTCTTT
J gene: TRBJ1-1
clone size: -
V gene: TRBV7-6
D gene: TRBD1

CDR3 protein: CASSLGAGDFTDTQYF
CDR3 DNA: TGCGCCAGCAGCTTGGGAGCGGGGGATTTCACAGATACGCAGTATTTT
J gene: TRBJ2-3
clone size: -
V gene: TRBV13
D gene: TRBD2

CDR3 protein: CASSSRLAGDQETQYF
CDR3 DNA: TGTGCCAGCAGCTCCAGACTAGCGGGGGATCAAGAGACCCAGTACTTC
J gene: TRBJ2-5
clone size: few
V gene: TRBV11-2
D gene: TRBD2

CDR3 protein: CASSWCGGSGSGTQYF
CDR3 DNA: TGTGCCAGCAGTTGGTGCGGGGGGTCTGGGAGTGGGACCCAGTACTTC
J gene: TRBJ2-5
clone size: -
V gene: TRBV12-3/TRBV12-4
D gene: TRBD2

CDR3 protein: CASSIDLGALGANVLTF
CDR3 DNA: TGTGCCAGTAGTATAGATCTCGGAGCTCTTGGGGCCAACGTCCTGACTTTC
J gene: TRBJ2-6
clone size: -
V gene: TRBV19
D gene: -

CDR3 protein: CASSIEDRHRVMNTEAFF
CDR3 DNA: TGTGCCAGTAGTATCGAAGACAGGCATAGAGTCATGAACACTGAAGCTTTCTTT
J gene: TRBJ1-1
clone size: -
V gene: TRBV19
D gene: -

CDR3 protein: CASSLVLTDTQYF
CDR3 DNA: TGTGCCAGCAGCTTAGTCCTCACAGATACGCAGTATTTT
J gene: TRBJ2-3
clone size: many
V gene: TRBV7-6
D gene: -

CDR3 protein: CASSPGGASYGYTF
CDR3 DNA: TGTGCCAGCAGCCCAGGGGGCGCCAGCTATGGCTACACCTTC
J gene: TRBJ1-2
clone size: many
V gene: TRBV7-2
D gene: TRBD1

CDR3 protein: CASSLSFRVANTEAFF
CDR3 DNA: TGTGCCAGCAGCCTCTCTTTCAGGGTAGCGAACACTGAAGCTTTCTTT
J gene: TRBJ1-1
clone size: -
V gene: TRBV13
D gene: -

CDR3 protein: CASSSPPSGYTF
CDR3 DNA: TGTGCCAGCAGTTCGCCCCCCTCCGGCTACACCTTC
J gene: TRBJ1-2
clone size: -
V gene: TRBV12-3/TRBV12-4
D gene: -

CDR3 protein: CASSRGQEFNSPLHF
CDR3 DNA: TGTGCCAGCAGTCGGGGACAGGAGTTTAATTCACCCCTCCACTTT
J gene: TRBJ1-6
clone size: few
V gene: TRBV7-9
D gene: TRBD1

CDR3 protein: CASSQVGFGTAETQYF
CDR3 DNA: TGCGCCAGCAGCCAAGTCGGGTTTGGGACAGCAGAGACCCAGTACTTC
J gene: TRBJ2-5
clone size: -
V gene: TRBV4-3
D gene: TRBD1

CDR3 protein: CASSAYSSGGNTGELFF
CDR3 DNA: TGTGCCAGCAGCGCGTACTCTAGCGGGGGGAACACCGGGGAGCTGTTTTTT
J gene: TRBJ2-2
clone size: many
V gene: TRBV7-8
D gene: TRBD2

CDR3 protein: CASSLGAPGGYGYTF
CDR3 DNA: TGTGCCAGCAGCTTAGGAGCCCCAGGGGGCTATGGCTACACCTTC
J gene: TRBJ1-2
clone size: few
V gene: TRBV7-4
D gene: TRBD1

CDR3 protein: CASSSMGQGEAYEQYF
CDR3 DNA: TGCGCCAGCAGCTCTATGGGGCAGGGTGAAGCCTACGAGCAGTACTTC
J gene: TRBJ2-7
clone size: -
V gene: TRBV5-1
D gene: -

CDR3 protein: CASRLTSGGASDTQYF
CDR3 DNA: TGTGCCAGCAGACTCACTAGCGGGGGGGCTTCAGATACGCAGTATTTT
J gene: TRBJ2-3
clone size: few
V gene: TRBV12-3/TRBV12-4
D gene: TRBD2

CDR3 protein: CASSYGDALHF
CDR3 DNA: TGTGCCAGCAGTTACGGGGATGCCCTCCACTTT
J gene: TRBJ1-6
clone size: -
V gene: TRBV6-2/TRBV6-3
D gene: -